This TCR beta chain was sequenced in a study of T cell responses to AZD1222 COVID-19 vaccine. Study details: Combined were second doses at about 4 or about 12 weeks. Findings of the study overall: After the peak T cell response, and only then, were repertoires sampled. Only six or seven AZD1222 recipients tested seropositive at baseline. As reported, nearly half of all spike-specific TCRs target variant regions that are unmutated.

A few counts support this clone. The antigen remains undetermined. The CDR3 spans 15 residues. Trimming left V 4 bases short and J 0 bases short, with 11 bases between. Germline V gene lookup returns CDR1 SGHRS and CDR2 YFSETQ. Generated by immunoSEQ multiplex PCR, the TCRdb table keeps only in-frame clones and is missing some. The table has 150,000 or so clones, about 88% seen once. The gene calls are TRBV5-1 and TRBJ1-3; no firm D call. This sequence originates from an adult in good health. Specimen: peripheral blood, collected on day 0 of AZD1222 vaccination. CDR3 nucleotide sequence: TGCGCCAGCAGCGTGCAGTCCGACTCTGGAAACACCATATATTTT. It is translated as CASSVQSDSGNTIYF.